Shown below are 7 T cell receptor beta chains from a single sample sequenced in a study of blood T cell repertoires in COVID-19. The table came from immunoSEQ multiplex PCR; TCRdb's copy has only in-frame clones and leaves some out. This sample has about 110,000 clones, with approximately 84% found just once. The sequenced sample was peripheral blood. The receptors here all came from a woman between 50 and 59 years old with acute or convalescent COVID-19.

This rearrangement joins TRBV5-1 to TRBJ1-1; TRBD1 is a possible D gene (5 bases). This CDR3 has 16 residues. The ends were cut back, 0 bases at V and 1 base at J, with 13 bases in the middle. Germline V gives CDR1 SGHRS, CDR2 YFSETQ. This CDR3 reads CASSLDTQGRNTEAFF. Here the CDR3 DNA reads TGCGCCAGCAGCTTGGATACTCAGGGTAGGAACACTGAAGCTTTCTTT.

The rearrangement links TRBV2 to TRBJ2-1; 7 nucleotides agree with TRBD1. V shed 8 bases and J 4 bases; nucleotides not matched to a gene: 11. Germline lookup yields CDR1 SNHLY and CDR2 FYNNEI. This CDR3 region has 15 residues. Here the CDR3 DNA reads TGTGCCAGCTCCAACCAAGGGGGCTCATACAATGAGCAGTTCTTC. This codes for CASSNQGGSYNEQFF.

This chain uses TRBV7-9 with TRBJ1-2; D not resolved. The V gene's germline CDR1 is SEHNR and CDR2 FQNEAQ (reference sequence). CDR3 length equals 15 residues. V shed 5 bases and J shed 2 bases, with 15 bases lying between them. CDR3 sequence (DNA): TGTGCCAGCAGCCTTAGCTGGAGGGCCAACTATGGCTACACCTTC. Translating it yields CASSLSWRANYGYTF.

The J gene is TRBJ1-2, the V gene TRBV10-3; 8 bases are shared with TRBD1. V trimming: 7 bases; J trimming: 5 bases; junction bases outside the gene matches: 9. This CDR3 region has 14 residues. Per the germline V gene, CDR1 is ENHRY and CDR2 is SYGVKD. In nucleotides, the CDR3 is TGTGCCATCATCAAGGACAGGGCCGAGTATGGCTACACCTTC. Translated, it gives CAIIKDRAEYGYTF.

CDR3 in amino acids: CASSRQRYEQYF. The CDR3 region has the DNA TGTGCCAGCAGCCGACAGCGCTACGAGCAGTACTTC. The rearrangement links TRBV5-6 to TRBJ2-7; D is possibly TRBD1 (5 bases). The CDR3 runs to 12 residues. The germline CDR1 and CDR2 sequences are SGHDT and YYEEEE. V gave up 4 bases and J gave up 3 bases, with 8 bases separating them.

CDR3 sequence (DNA): TGTGCCAGCCGTCGGGACAGGGGGAATTGGTCACCCCTCCACTTT. Translation: CASRRDRGNWSPLHF. The V gene is TRBV2, the J gene TRBJ1-6, with 11 bases that match TRBD1. The junction had 10 bases not matched to a gene; V was cut back by 8 bases and J by 10 bases. CDR3 length: 15 residues. From germline, CDR1 is SNHLY and CDR2 FYNNEI.

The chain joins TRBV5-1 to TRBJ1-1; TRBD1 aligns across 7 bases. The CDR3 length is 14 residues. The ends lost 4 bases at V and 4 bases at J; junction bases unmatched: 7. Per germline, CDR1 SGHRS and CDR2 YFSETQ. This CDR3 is CASSVQGESTEAFF. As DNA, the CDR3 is TGCGCCAGCAGCGTTCAGGGGGAGAGCACTGAAGCTTTCTTT.